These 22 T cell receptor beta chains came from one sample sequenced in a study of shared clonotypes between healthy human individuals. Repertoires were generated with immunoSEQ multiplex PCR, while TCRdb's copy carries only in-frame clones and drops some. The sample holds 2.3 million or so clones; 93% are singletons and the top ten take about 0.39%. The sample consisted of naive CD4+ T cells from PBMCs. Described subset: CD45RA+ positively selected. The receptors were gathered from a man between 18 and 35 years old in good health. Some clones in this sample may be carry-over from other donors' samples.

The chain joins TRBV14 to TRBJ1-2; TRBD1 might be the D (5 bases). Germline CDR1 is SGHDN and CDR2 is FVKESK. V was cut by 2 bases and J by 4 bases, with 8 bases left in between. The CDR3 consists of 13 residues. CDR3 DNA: TGTGCCAGCAGCCAACGGGACTTCTATGGCTACACCTTC. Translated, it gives CASSQRDFYGYTF.

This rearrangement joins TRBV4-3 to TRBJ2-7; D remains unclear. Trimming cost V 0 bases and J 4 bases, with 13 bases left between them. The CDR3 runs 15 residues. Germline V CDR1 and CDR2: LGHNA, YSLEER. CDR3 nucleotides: TGCGCCAGCAGCCAAGATCTCCCAGCGAGGTACGAGCAGTACTTC. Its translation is CASSQDLPARYEQYF.

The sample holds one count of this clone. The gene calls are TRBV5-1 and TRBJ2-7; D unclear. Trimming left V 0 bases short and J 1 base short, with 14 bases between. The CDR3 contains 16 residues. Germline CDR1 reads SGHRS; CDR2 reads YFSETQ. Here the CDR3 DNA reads TGCGCCAGCAGCTTGGCCAAGTTCAGAGAGTCCTACGAGCAGTACTTC. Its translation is CASSLAKFRESYEQYF.

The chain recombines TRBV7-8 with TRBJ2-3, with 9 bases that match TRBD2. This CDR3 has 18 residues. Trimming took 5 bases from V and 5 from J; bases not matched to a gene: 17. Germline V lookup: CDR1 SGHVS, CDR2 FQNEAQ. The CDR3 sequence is CASSPHVGLARPGDTQYF. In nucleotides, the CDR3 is TGTGCCAGCAGCCCGCACGTCGGACTAGCGCGACCGGGAGATACGCAGTATTTT.

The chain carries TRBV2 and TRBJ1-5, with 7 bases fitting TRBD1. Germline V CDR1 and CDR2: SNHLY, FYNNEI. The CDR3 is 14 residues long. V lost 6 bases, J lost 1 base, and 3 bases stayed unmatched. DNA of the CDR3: TGTGCCAGCAGAGGGACAGCCAGCAATCAGCCCCAGCATTTT. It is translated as CASRGTASNQPQHF.

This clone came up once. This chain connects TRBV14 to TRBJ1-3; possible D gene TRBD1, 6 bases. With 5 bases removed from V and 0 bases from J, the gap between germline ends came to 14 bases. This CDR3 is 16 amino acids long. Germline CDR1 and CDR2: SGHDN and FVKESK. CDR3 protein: CASSVRQASSGNTIYF. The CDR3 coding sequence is TGTGCCAGCAGCGTCCGACAGGCAAGCTCTGGAAACACCATATATTTT.

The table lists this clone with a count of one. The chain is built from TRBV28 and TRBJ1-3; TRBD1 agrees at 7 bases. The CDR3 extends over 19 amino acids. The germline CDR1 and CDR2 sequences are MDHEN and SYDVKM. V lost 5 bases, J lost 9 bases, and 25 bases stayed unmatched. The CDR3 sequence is CASSDPPGQSFKGRATIYF. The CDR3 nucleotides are TGTGCCAGCAGTGATCCTCCGGGACAGTCGTTTAAGGGGAGAGCCACCATATATTTT.

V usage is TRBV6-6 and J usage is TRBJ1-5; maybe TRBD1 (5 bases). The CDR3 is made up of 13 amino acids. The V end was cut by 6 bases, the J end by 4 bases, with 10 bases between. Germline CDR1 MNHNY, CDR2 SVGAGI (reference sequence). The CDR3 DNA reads TGTGCCAGCAGCCAAACAGGAAATCAGCCCCAGCATTTT. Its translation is CASSQTGNQPQHF.

The CDR3 sequence: CSVSQGSGNTIYF. CDR3 coding DNA: TGCAGCGTTTCCCAGGGATCTGGAAACACCATATATTTT. The chain is built from TRBV29-1 and TRBJ1-3; possibly TRBD1 for D (5 bases). The germline gives CDR1 SQVTM, CDR2 ANQGSEA. Trimming removed 5 bases from V and 1 base from J, with 9 bases in between. The CDR3 loop spans 13 amino acids.

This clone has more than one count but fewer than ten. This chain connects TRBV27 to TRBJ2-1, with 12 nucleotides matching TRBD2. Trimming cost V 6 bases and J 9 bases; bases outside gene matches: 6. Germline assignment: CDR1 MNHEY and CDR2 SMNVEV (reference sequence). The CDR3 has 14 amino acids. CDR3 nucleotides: TGTGCCAGCAGCCGACTAGCGGGAGTGGGTGAGCAGTTCTTC. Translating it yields CASSRLAGVGEQFF.

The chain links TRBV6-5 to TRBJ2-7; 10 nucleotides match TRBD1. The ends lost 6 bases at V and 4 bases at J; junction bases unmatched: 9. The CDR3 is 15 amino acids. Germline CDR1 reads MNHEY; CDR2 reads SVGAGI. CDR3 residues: CASSTRDRGLYEQYF. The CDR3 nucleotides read TGTGCCAGCAGCACTAGGGACAGGGGATTATACGAGCAGTACTTC.

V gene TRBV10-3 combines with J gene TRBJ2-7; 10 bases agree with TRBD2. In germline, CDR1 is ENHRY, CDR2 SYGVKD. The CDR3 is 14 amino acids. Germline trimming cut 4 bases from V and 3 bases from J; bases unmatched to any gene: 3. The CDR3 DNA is TGTGCCATCAGTGCCGGGACTAGCGACTACGAGCAGTACTTC. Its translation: CAISAGTSDYEQYF.

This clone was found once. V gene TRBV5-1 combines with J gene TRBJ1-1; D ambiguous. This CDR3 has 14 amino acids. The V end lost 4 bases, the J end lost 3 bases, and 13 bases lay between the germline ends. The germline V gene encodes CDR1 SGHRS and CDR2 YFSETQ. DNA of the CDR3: TGCGCCAGCAGCGGAGGTGACGGATACACTGAAGCTTTCTTT. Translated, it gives CASSGGDGYTEAFF.

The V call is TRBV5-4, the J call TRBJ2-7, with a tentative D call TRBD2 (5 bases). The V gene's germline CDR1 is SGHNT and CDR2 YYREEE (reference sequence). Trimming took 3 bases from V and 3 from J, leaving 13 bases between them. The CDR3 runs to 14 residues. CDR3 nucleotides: TGTGCCAGCAGCTCGGGGTCGCGAAGCTACGAGCAGTACTTC. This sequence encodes CASSSGSRSYEQYF.

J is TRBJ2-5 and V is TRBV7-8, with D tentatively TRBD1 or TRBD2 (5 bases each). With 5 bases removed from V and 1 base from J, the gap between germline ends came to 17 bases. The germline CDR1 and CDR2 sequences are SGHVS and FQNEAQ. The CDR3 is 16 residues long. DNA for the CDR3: TGTGCCAGCAGCGAATTACCGGGGACCCGCCAAGAGACCCAGTACTTC. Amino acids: CASSELPGTRQETQYF.

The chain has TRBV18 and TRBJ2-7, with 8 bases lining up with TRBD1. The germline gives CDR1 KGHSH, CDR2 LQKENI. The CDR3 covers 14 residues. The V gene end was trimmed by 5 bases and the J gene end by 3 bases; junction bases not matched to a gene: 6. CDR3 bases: TGTGCCAGCTCATCGATACAGGGGGACTACGAGCAGTACTTC. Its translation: CASSSIQGDYEQYF.

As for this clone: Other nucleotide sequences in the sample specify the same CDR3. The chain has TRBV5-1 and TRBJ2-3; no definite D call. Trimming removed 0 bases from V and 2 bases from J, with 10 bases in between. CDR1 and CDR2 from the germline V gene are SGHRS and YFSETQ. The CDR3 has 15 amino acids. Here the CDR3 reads CASSLVVRSTDTQYF. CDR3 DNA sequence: TGCGCCAGCAGCTTGGTAGTTAGGTCCACAGATACGCAGTATTTT.

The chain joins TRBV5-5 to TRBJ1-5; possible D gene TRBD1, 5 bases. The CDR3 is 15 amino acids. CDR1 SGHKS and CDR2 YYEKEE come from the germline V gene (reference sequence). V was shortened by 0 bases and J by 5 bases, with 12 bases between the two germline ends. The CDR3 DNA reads TGTGCCAGCAGCTTGGTTCTCAGGGACCATCAGCCCCAGCATTTT. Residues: CASSLVLRDHQPQHF.

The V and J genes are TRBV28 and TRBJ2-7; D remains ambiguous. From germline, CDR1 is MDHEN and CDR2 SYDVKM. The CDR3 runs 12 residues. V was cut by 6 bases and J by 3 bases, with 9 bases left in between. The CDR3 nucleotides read TGTGCCAGCAGACCCGACGGCTACGAGCAGTACTTC. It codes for CASRPDGYEQYF.

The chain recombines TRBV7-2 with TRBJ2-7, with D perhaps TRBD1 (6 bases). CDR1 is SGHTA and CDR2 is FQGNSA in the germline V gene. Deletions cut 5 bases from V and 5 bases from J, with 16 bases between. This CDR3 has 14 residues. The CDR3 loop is CASSVHRDGDEQYF. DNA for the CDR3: TGTGCCAGCAGCGTACACAGGGACGGGGACGAGCAGTACTTC. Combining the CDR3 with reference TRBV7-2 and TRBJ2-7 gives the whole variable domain GAGVSQSPSNKVTEKGKDVELRCDPISGHTALYWYRQSLGQGLEFLIYFQGNSAPDKSGLPSDRFSAERTGGSVSTLTIQRTQQEDSAVYLCASSVHRDGDEQYFGPGTRLTVT.

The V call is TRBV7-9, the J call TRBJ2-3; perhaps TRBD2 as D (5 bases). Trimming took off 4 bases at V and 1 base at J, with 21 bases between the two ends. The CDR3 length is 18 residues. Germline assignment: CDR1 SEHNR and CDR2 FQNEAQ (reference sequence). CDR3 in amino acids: CASSSVSWSEVGTDTQYF. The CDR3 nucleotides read TGTGCCAGCAGCTCCGTATCGTGGTCGGAGGTGGGCACAGATACGCAGTATTTT.

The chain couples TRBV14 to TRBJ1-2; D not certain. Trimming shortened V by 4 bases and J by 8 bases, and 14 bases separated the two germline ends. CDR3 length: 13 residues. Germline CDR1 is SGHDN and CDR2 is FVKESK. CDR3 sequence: CASSPASRRGYTF. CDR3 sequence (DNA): TGTGCCAGCAGCCCAGCTTCCCGTAGGGGCTACACCTTC.